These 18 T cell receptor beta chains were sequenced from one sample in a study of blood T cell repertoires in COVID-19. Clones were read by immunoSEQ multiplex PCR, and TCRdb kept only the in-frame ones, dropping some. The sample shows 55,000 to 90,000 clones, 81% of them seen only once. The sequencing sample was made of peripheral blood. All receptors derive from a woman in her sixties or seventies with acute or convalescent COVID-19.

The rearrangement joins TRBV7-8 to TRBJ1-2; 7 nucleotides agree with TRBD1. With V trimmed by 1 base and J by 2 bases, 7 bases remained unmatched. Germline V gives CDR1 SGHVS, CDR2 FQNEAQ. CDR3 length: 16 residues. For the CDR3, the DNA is TGTGCCAGCAGCTTAGGGGGACAGAGACTCAACTATGGCTACACCTTC. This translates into CASSLGGQRLNYGYTF.

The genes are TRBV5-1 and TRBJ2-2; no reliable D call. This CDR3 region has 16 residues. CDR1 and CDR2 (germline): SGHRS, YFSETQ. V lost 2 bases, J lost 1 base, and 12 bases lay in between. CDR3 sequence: CASSFSVSQNTGELFF. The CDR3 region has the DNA TGCGCCAGCAGCTTCAGTGTGTCCCAGAACACCGGGGAGCTGTTTTTT.

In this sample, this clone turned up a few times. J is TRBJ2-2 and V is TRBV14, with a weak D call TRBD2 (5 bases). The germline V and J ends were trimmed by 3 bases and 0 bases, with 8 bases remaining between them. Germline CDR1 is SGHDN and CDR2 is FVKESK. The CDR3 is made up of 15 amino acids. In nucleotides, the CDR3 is TGTGCCAGCAGCCATTGGACTGCGAACACCGGGGAGCTGTTTTTT. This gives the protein CASSHWTANTGELFF.

CDR3 nucleotides: TGTGCCAGTGGCCCATTGGGACTAGAGTTTAATGAGCAGTTCTTC. This encodes CASGPLGLEFNEQFF. This chain links TRBV19 with TRBJ2-1; TRBD2 matches at 8 bases. Germline V gene sequence: CDR1 LNHDA, CDR2 SQIVND (reference sequence). With 8 bases clipped from V and 7 bases from J, the junction kept 13 bases outside the gene matches. The CDR3 totals 15 residues.

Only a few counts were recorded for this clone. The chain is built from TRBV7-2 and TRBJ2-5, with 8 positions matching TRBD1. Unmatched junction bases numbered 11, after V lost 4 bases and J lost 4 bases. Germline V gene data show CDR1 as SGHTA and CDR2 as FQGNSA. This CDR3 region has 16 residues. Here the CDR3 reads CASSSLPGGAGETQYF. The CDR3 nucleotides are TGTGCCAGCAGCTCCTTACCAGGGGGCGCTGGAGAGACCCAGTACTTC.

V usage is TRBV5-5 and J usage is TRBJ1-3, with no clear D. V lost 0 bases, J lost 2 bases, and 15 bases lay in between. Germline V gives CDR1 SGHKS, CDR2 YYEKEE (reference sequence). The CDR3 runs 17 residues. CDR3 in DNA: TGTGCCAGCAGCTTGGCCGTGGCGGGGAGTGCTGGAAACACCATATATTTT. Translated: CASSLAVAGSAGNTIYF.

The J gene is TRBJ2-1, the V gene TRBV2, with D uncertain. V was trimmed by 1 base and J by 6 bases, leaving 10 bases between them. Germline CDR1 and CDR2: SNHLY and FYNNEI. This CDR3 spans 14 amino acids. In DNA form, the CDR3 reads TGTGCCAGCAGTGAAGGCCCCCCAGTCAATGAGCAGTTCTTC. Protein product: CASSEGPPVNEQFF.

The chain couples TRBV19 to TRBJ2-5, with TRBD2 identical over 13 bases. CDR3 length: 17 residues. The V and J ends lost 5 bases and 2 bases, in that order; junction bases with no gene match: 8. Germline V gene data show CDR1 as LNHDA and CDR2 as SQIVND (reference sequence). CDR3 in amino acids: CASSRGGLAGEQETQYF. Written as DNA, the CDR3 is TGTGCCAGTAGTCGAGGTGGACTAGCGGGGGAGCAAGAGACCCAGTACTTC.

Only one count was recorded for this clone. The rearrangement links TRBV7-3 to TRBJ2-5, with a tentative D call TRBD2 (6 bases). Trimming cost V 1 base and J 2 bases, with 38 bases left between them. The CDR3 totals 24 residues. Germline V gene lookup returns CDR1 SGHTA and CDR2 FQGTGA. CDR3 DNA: TGTGCCAGCAGCTTAATCTCGCCGCGGGGAGGATTTGACAGCCATGGGGTAATTCAAGAGACCCAGTACTTC. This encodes CASSLISPRGGFDSHGVIQETQYF.

In DNA, the CDR3 is TGTGCCAGCAGTACCGACAGGGGCACTCTCTCTGGGGCCAACGTCCTGACTTTC. This encodes CASSTDRGTLSGANVLTF. V is TRBV6-2 or TRBV6-3 and J is TRBJ2-6; 8 bases align to TRBD1. The CDR3 covers 18 residues. V trimming: 5 bases; J trimming: 0 bases; junction bases outside the gene matches: 9. Germline CDR1 is MNHEY and CDR2 is SVGEGT.

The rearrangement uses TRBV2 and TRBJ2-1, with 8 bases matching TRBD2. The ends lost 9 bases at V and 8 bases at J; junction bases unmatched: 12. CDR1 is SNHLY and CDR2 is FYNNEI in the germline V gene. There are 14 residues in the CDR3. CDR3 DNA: TGTGCCAGTACGGCGGGACTAGAGGGCGATGAGCAGTTCTTC. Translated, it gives CASTAGLEGDEQFF. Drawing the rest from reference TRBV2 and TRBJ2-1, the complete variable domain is EPEVTQTPSHQVTQMGQEVILRCVPISNHLYFYWYRQILGQKVEFLVSFYNNEISEKSEIFDDQFSVERPDGSNFTLKIRSTKLEDSAMYFCASTAGLEGDEQFFGPGTRLTVL.

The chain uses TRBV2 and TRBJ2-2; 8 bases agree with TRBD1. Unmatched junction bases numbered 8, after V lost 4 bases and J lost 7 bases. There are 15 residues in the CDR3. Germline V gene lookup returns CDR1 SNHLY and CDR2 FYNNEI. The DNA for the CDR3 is TGTGCCAGCAGTGCGCGGGCAGGGGGCTTCGGGGAGCTGTTTTTT. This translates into CASSARAGGFGELFF. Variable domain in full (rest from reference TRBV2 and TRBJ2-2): EPEVTQTPSHQVTQMGQEVILRCVPISNHLYFYWYRQILGQKVEFLVSFYNNEISEKSEIFDDQFSVERPDGSNFTLKIRSTKLEDSAMYFCASSARAGGFGELFFGEGSRLTVL.

The CDR3 DNA reads as TGCAGCGTTATGAGCTCCTATAATTCACCCCTCCACTTT. Its translation is CSVMSSYNSPLHF. V usage is TRBV29-1 and J usage is TRBJ1-6; D unresolved. Germline CDR1 reads SQVTM; CDR2 reads ANQGSEA. V was clipped by 5 bases and J by 0 bases, with 5 bases between them. This CDR3 spans 13 amino acids.

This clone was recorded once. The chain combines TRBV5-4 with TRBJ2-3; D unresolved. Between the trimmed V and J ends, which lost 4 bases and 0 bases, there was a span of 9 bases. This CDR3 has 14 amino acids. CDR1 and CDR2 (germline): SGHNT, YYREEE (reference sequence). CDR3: CASSPSPSTDTQYF. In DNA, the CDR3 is TGTGCCAGCAGCCCAAGCCCTAGCACAGATACGCAGTATTTT.

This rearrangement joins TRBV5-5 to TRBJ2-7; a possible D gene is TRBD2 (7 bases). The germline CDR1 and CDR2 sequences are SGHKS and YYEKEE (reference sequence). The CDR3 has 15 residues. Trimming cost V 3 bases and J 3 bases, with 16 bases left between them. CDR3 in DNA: TGTGCCAGCAGCTCTGGGCCGGGGGGCTTCTACGAGCAGTACTTC. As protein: CASSSGPGGFYEQYF.

For the CDR3, the DNA is TGTGCCAGCAGTCCGTCGGCAGACTCTACAGGGGCCAACGTCCTGACTTTC. Amino acids: CASSPSADSTGANVLTF. V gene TRBV6-6 combines with J gene TRBJ2-6; the D is unclear. The CDR3 is 17 residues long. Trimming left V 5 bases short and J 4 bases short, with 18 bases between. The germline V gene has CDR1 MNHNY and CDR2 SVGAGI (reference sequence).

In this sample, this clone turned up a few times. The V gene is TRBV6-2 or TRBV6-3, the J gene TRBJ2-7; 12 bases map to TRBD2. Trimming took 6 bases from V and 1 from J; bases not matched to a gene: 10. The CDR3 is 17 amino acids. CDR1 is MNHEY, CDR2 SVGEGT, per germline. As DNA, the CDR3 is TGTGCCAGCAGCCCCATTCCGACTAGCGGGAGATCCTACGAGCAGTACTTC. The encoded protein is CASSPIPTSGRSYEQYF.

CDR3 sequence reads: CASSLDPGNSNQPQHF. The CDR3 DNA sequence: TGTGCCAGCAGTTTAGATCCGGGGAATAGCAATCAGCCCCAGCATTTT. The chain combines TRBV28 with TRBJ1-5; no definite D call. The CDR3 contains 16 residues. Germline CDR1 and CDR2: MDHEN and SYDVKM. V was cut by 2 bases and J by 0 bases, with 11 bases left in between.